These 12 T cell receptor beta chains originate from one sample sequenced in a study of blood T cell repertoires in COVID-19. Only in-frame clones appear in the TCRdb table, and some are missing; sequencing was by immunoSEQ multiplex PCR. The data show some 100,000 clones, with around 90% seen just once and less than 1.5% held by the top ten. The sequenced material came from peripheral blood. All receptors derive from a human donor in a cohort sampled during active COVID-19.

This clone came up once. The chain couples TRBV7-6 to TRBJ2-1; 7 positions agree with TRBD1. In germline, CDR1 is SGHVS, CDR2 FNYEAQ. The length of the CDR3 is 17 residues. Germline trimming cut 0 bases from V and 6 bases from J; bases unmatched to any gene: 11. The CDR3 loop reads CASSLAGLGQAGNEQFF. In DNA form, the CDR3 reads TGTGCCAGCAGCTTAGCAGGACTCGGACAGGCGGGCAATGAGCAGTTCTTC. Supplemented by reference TRBV7-6 and TRBJ2-1, the full variable domain reads GAGVSQSPRYKVTKRGQDVALRCDPISGHVSLYWYRQALGQGPEFLTYFNYEAQQDKSGLPNDRFSAERPEGSISTLTIQRTEQRDSAMYRCASSLAGLGQAGNEQFFGPGTRLTVL.

The chain recombines TRBV5-1 with TRBJ2-7, with a weak D call TRBD2 (5 bases). The CDR3 has 15 residues. Germline values: CDR1 SGHRS, CDR2 YFSETQ. V was clipped by 0 bases and J by 7 bases, with 17 bases between them. The CDR3 protein is CASSLAVGSRAEQYF. The DNA for the CDR3 is TGCGCCAGCAGCTTGGCCGTAGGGAGCCGGGCGGAGCAGTACTTC.

V and J are TRBV6-1 and TRBJ2-7, with D perhaps TRBD2 (5 bases). Trimming removed 3 bases at V and 5 bases at J, with 14 bases between. Germline V gene sequence: CDR1 MNHNS, CDR2 SASEGT. The length of the CDR3 is 14 residues. The DNA of the CDR3 is TGTGCCAGCAGTGAGCGGGCGGAAGGCAACGAGCAGTACTTC. Protein sequence: CASSERAEGNEQYF.

The DNA of the CDR3 is TGCGCCAGCAGCCCTAGCGGGAGTTTAAGAGAGACCCAGTACTTC. Translated: CASSPSGSLRETQYF. The chain recombines TRBV5-1 with TRBJ2-5, with 10 nucleotides matching TRBD2. Germline loops: CDR1 SGHRS, CDR2 YFSETQ. The trim removed 4 bases at V and 4 bases at J, leaving 7 bases unmatched. This CDR3 has 15 amino acids.

This sequence joins TRBV7-9 and TRBJ2-5, with a possible D match to TRBD1 (6 bases). This CDR3 is built from 14 residues. V lost 5 bases, J lost 5 bases, and 15 bases lay in between. Germline CDR1 reads SEHNR; CDR2 reads FQNEAQ (reference sequence). CDR3 bases: TGTGCCAGCAGCCCCGAAGGGGGAAGGGAGACCCAGTACTTC. Encoded protein: CASSPEGGRETQYF. Combining the CDR3 with reference TRBV7-9 and TRBJ2-5 gives the whole variable domain DTGVSQNPRHKITKRGQNVTFRCDPISEHNRLYWYRQTLGQGPEFLTYFQNEAQLEKSRLLSDRFSAERPKGSFSTLEIQRTEQGDSAMYLCASSPEGGRETQYFGPGTRLLVL.

V usage is TRBV2 and J usage is TRBJ2-7; 7 nucleotides match TRBD2. Germline V gene lookup returns CDR1 SNHLY and CDR2 FYNNEI. V was pared by 8 bases and J by 5 bases, with 15 bases of the junction left unmatched. The CDR3 contains 15 residues. CDR3 nucleotides: TGTGCCAGCCGCCAGGCCAGCGGGATTCACCACGAGCAGTACTTC. Translated: CASRQASGIHHEQYF. Full variable domain (outside the CDR3, taken from reference TRBV2 and TRBJ2-7): EPEVTQTPSHQVTQMGQEVILRCVPISNHLYFYWYRQILGQKVEFLVSFYNNEISEKSEIFDDQFSVERPDGSNFTLKIRSTKLEDSAMYFCASRQASGIHHEQYFGPGTRLTVT.

The chain joins TRBV7-9 to TRBJ2-3; 7 bases align to TRBD1. The junction had 5 bases not matched to a gene; V was cut back by 5 bases and J by 6 bases. The germline V gene has CDR1 SEHNR and CDR2 FQNEAQ (reference sequence). This CDR3 contains 13 residues. The CDR3 region is CASSLTGVDTQYF. The CDR3 DNA is TGTGCCAGCAGCCTCACAGGGGTTGATACGCAGTATTTT.

V usage is TRBV5-1 and J usage is TRBJ2-2; D remains unclear. The CDR3 runs 15 residues. V lost 0 bases and J 1 base, leaving 7 bases between the germline ends. Germline V gene lookup returns CDR1 SGHRS and CDR2 YFSETQ. CDR3 in amino acids: CASSLELMNTGELFF. For the CDR3, the DNA is TGCGCCAGCAGCTTGGAACTGATGAACACCGGGGAGCTGTTTTTT. Full variable domain (rest looked up from reference TRBV5-1 and TRBJ2-2): KAGVTQTPRYLIKTRGQQVTLSCSPISGHRSVSWYQQTPGQGLQFLFEYFSETQRNKGNFPGRFSGRQFSNSRSEMNVSTLELGDSALYLCASSLELMNTGELFFGEGSRLTVL.

The V and J genes are TRBV5-6 and TRBJ1-2; possible D gene TRBD1, 5 bases. V lost 3 bases to trimming and J lost 5 bases, with 11 bases between them. The germline CDR1 and CDR2 sequences are SGHDT and YYEEEE. The CDR3 is made up of 13 amino acids. The CDR3 DNA sequence: TGTGCCAGCAGCTGGGGGGTCGCGTATGGCTACACCTTC. It encodes CASSWGVAYGYTF.

The CDR3 sequence is CASSIPGLAGQIAKNIQYF. As DNA, the CDR3 is TGTGCCAGTAGTATTCCCGGACTAGCGGGGCAAATAGCCAAAAACATTCAGTACTTC. The J gene is TRBJ2-4, the V gene TRBV19, with TRBD2 identical over 12 bases. The CDR3 loop spans 19 amino acids. Germline V gene lookup returns CDR1 LNHDA and CDR2 SQIVND (reference sequence). The ends lost 3 bases at V and 0 bases at J; junction bases unmatched: 9.

This rearrangement joins TRBV5-5 to TRBJ2-3; TRBD1 agrees at 7 bases. Per the germline V gene, CDR1 is SGHKS and CDR2 is YYEKEE (reference sequence). V shed 5 bases, J shed 4 bases, and the junction held 10 bases outside the gene matches. The CDR3 spans 15 residues. CDR3 sequence reads: CASSRQGFRADTQYF. For the CDR3, the DNA is TGTGCCAGCAGTCGACAGGGTTTTAGGGCAGATACGCAGTATTTT.

V usage is TRBV18 and J usage is TRBJ1-1; no reliable D call. CDR1 KGHSH and CDR2 LQKENI come from the germline V gene. Trimming shortened V by 6 bases and J by 1 base, and 12 bases separated the two germline ends. This CDR3 is built from 14 residues. CDR3 sequence reads: CASSPKRGNTEAFF. The CDR3 bases are TGTGCCAGCTCCCCCAAACGGGGGAACACTGAAGCTTTCTTT.